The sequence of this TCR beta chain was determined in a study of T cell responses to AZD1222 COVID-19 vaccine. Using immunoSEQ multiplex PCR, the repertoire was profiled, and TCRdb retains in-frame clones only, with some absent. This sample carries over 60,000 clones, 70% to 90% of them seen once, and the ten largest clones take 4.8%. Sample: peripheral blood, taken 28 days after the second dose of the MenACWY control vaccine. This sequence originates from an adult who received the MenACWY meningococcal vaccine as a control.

CDR3 sequence reads: CASRIGTGTEAFF. The CDR3 DNA sequence: TGTGCCAGCAGAATAGGGACAGGCACTGAAGCTTTCTTT. The chain is built from TRBV12-3 or TRBV12-4 and TRBJ1-1; 8 bases are a match to TRBD1. V was pared by 6 bases and J by 4 bases, with 4 bases of the junction left unmatched. The CDR3 extends over 13 amino acids.